The clone carrying this TCR beta chain was counted a single time. Its antigen remains unknown. PCR employed 60 Vbeta and 13 Jbeta primers. Clones were sequenced by immunoSEQ multiplex PCR, and TCRdb holds only the in-frame ones, with some missing. The profile covers about 89,000 clones, with 60% to 80% appearing a single time and 3.5% to 4.5% taken by the ten largest. The data stem from a study of cytomegalovirus exposure and HLA in healthy donors. About the study: A previous analysis identified 117 million unique TCR beta sequences derived from 180 million or so T cells.

The CDR3 has 15 amino acids. The germline gives CDR1 KGHSH, CDR2 LQKENI. Trimming took off 3 bases at V and 8 bases at J, with 14 bases between the two ends. Broader study findings: When the data were analyzed later, several of the most significant clusters appeared to be linked to common viral pathogens. Most TCR beta V segments were productive about 90% or about 30% of the time in an earlier analysis.

Sequences were obtained from PBMCs. The rearrangement joins TRBV18 to TRBJ1-6; perhaps TRBD1 as D (5 bases). The sequence came from a man aged 25-40 years in good health and CMV-seronegative. The CDR3 DNA sequence: TGTGCCAGCTCACCGTACGGGGGGATTGATTCACCCCTCCACTTT. This codes for CASSPYGGIDSPLHF.